Below, 23 T cell receptor beta chains from the same sample are listed, as sequenced in a study of cytomegalovirus exposure and HLA in healthy donors. In the PCR, 60 Vbeta and 13 Jbeta primers were used. Method: immunoSEQ multiplex PCR; TCRdb's copy keeps in-frame clones and lacks some. The sample has about 110,000 clones; about 68% are singletons. Sequenced material: PBMCs. Every receptor here comes from a man aged 25 to 40 in good health and CMV-seropositive.

The rearrangement uses TRBV7-8 and TRBJ2-5, with 9 bases fitting TRBD1. The tail of the sequence fits TRBJ2-7 better, so the J call may be wrong. This CDR3 spans 15 amino acids. The germline V gene has CDR1 SGHVS and CDR2 FQNEAQ. CDR3: CASSFGQGPSYEQYF. CDR3 DNA: TGTGCCAGCAGCTTCGGACAGGGGCCCTCCTACGAGCAGTACTTC.

The gene calls are TRBV5-4 and TRBJ2-1; 9 nucleotides match TRBD1. With 5 bases clipped from V and 9 bases from J, the junction kept 6 bases outside the gene matches. CDR3 length equals 13 residues. Germline CDR1 is SGHNT and CDR2 is YYREEE (reference sequence). The CDR3 DNA reads as TGTGCCAGCAGGGAAACAGGGGGCGGTGAGCAGTTCTTC. As protein: CASRETGGGEQFF.

This clone was counted a single time. This chain uses TRBV10-3 with TRBJ1-4; TRBD1 aligns across 9 bases. Trimming removed 2 bases from V and 5 bases from J; junction bases left unmatched: 6. The CDR3 has 16 amino acids. Germline lookup yields CDR1 ENHRY and CDR2 SYGVKD. For the CDR3, the DNA is TGTGCCATCAGTGAGCGGCTAGGACAGGGGAATGAAAAACTGTTTTTT. It codes for CAISERLGQGNEKLFF.

This clone was counted a few times. The chain carries TRBV5-1 and TRBJ1-5; D is unclear. The germline CDR1 and CDR2 sequences are SGHRS and YFSETQ. Between the trimmed V and J ends, which lost 0 bases and 4 bases, there was a span of 11 bases. The CDR3 spans 15 residues. Written as DNA, the CDR3 is TGCGCCAGCAGCTTGGAGGCGGGGAATAATCAGCCCCAGCATTTT. This translates into CASSLEAGNNQPQHF.

The chain combines TRBV5-1 with TRBJ2-5; TRBD2 aligns across 9 bases. Germline loops: CDR1 SGHRS, CDR2 YFSETQ. The V segment lost 0 bases and the J segment 0 bases; nucleotides outside the gene matches: 12. This CDR3 has 19 amino acids. DNA for the CDR3: TGCGCCAGCAGCTTGGAGGCTAGCGGGGCCTGGGGGTACCAAGAGACCCAGTACTTC. Encoded protein: CASSLEASGAWGYQETQYF.

This clone was recorded once. The V call is TRBV2, the J call TRBJ2-7; no firm D call. The CDR3 is 14 residues long. Germline V gene sequence: CDR1 SNHLY, CDR2 FYNNEI. With 1 base removed from V and 2 bases from J, the gap between germline ends came to 9 bases. CDR3 nucleotide sequence: TGTGCCAGCAGTGAAGGGCAGGTGGCCTACGAGCAGTACTTC. Its protein product is CASSEGQVAYEQYF.

This chain joins TRBV19 and TRBJ1-5, with 7 bases aligning to TRBD1. The CDR3 extends over 14 amino acids. Trimming took 9 bases from V and 0 from J; bases not matched to a gene: 5. CDR1 is LNHDA, CDR2 SQIVND, per germline (reference sequence). Written as DNA, the CDR3 is TGTGCCAGCACCACAGGGGATAGCAATCAGCCCCAGCATTTT. It specifies CASTTGDSNQPQHF.

The CDR3 coding sequence is TGTGCCTGGAGTGTAGCCCCGAACACTGAAGCTTTCTTT. Amino acids: CAWSVAPNTEAFF. The rearrangement joins TRBV30 to TRBJ1-1; D uncertain. CDR3 length: 13 amino acids. V lost 0 bases and J 1 base, leaving 6 bases between the germline ends. Germline-derived CDR1 and CDR2 are GTSNPN and SVGIG (reference sequence).

This sequence joins TRBV6-6 and TRBJ2-2; possible D gene TRBD1, 5 bases. The CDR3 consists of 12 residues. Germline lookup yields CDR1 MNHNY and CDR2 SVGAGI (reference sequence). Trimming left V 5 bases short and J 8 bases short, with 9 bases between. CDR3 region: CASSTPGGELFF. The CDR3 DNA follows: TGTGCCAGCAGTACTCCAGGGGGGGAGCTGTTTTTT.

The V and J genes are TRBV7-9 and TRBJ1-1, with 9 nucleotides matching TRBD1. Trimming at V came to 3 bases and at J to 3 bases, leaving 2 bases not matched to a gene. Looked up from germline, CDR1 is SEHNR and CDR2 is FQNEAQ (reference sequence). CDR3 size: 14 residues. This CDR3 is CASSFGQGHTEAFF. CDR3 in DNA: TGTGCCAGCAGCTTTGGACAGGGGCACACTGAAGCTTTCTTT.

The rearrangement links TRBV10-3 to TRBJ2-7; unclear D gene. Between the trimmed V and J ends, which lost 8 bases and 2 bases, there was a span of 13 bases. This CDR3 has 13 amino acids. CDR1 and CDR2 (germline): ENHRY, SYGVKD. The CDR3: CAIRSDNAYEQYF. In DNA, the CDR3 is TGTGCCATCCGTAGTGACAACGCCTACGAGCAGTACTTC.

This rearrangement joins TRBV6-1 to TRBJ2-2, with D tentatively TRBD1 (5 bases). CDR1 is MNHNS and CDR2 is SASEGT in the germline V gene. V shed 6 bases and J shed 3 bases, with 11 bases lying between them. The CDR3 covers 14 residues. In nucleotides, the CDR3 is TGTGCCAGCAGCGTCAGGGTTGACACCGGGGAGCTGTTTTTT. The encoded protein is CASSVRVDTGELFF.

This sequence joins TRBV7-2 and TRBJ2-5, with D perhaps TRBD1 (6 bases). Germline loops: CDR1 SGHTA, CDR2 FQGNSA. This CDR3 has 13 amino acids. Trimming removed 5 bases at V and 0 bases at J, with 7 bases between. The CDR3 bases are TGTGCCAGCAGCCAGGGGTACCAAGAGACCCAGTACTTC. Its translation is CASSQGYQETQYF.

This clone has a single count. CDR3 sequence: CASSFTGENQPQHF. In nucleotides, the CDR3 is TGTGCCAGCAGCTTCACAGGGGAAAATCAGCCCCAGCATTTT. The V gene is TRBV7-9, the J gene TRBJ1-5, with 7 bases aligning to TRBD1. Germline CDR1 and CDR2: SEHNR and FQNEAQ (reference sequence). V lost 3 bases and J lost 4; bases outside the gene matches: 3. The length of the CDR3 is 14 residues.

This clone was detected a few times. This sequence joins TRBV2 and TRBJ2-7; 11 nucleotides align to TRBD1. The V gene's germline CDR1 is SNHLY and CDR2 FYNNEI. The CDR3 is made up of 14 amino acids. V lost 11 bases, J lost 4 bases, and 10 bases stayed unmatched. The CDR3 sequence is CAAGLGTGGYEQYF. The CDR3 DNA is TGTGCCGCAGGGTTAGGGACAGGGGGTTACGAGCAGTACTTC.

This CDR3 reads CASSLVPKYGNTGELFF. The CDR3 nucleotides are TGTGCCAGCAGCTTAGTCCCCAAGTACGGGAACACCGGGGAGCTGTTTTTT. The chain recombines TRBV7-8 with TRBJ2-2, with D hard to call. The CDR3 covers 17 residues. V lost 1 base and J lost 1, with 13 bases in between. Germline V CDR1 and CDR2: SGHVS, FQNEAQ. Filled out from reference TRBV7-8 and TRBJ2-2, the complete variable domain reads GAGVSQSPRYKVAKRGQDVALRCDPISGHVSLFWYQQALGQGPEFLTYFQNEAQLDKSGLPSDRFFAERPEGSVSTLKIQRTQQEDSAVYLCASSLVPKYGNTGELFFGEGSRLTVL.

The chain links TRBV6-6 to TRBJ2-7; the D gene is possibly TRBD1 (6 bases). This CDR3 spans 14 amino acids. CDR1 is MNHNY and CDR2 is SVGAGI in the germline V gene (reference sequence). The V end lost 2 bases, the J end lost 12 bases, and 20 bases lay between the germline ends. The DNA for the CDR3 is TGTGCCAGCAGTTACCCGAGACAGGCTGAGGAGTGGTACTTC. It is translated as CASSYPRQAEEWYF.

V is TRBV13 and J is TRBJ1-4; D gene ambiguous. The CDR3 has 13 amino acids. V was trimmed by 2 bases and J by 6 bases, leaving 7 bases between them. Germline loops: CDR1 PRHDT, CDR2 FYEKMQ (reference sequence). CDR3 DNA: TGTGCCAGCAGCTTACTGGGAGATGAAAAACTGTTTTTT. This codes for CASSLLGDEKLFF.

The genes are TRBV19 and TRBJ2-2; perhaps TRBD2 as D (7 bases). Trimming cost V 3 bases and J 6 bases, with 17 bases left between them. In germline, CDR1 is LNHDA, CDR2 SQIVND (reference sequence). The CDR3 is 16 residues long. The CDR3: CASSIGGADNAGELFF. In DNA, the CDR3 is TGTGCCAGTAGTATTGGGGGGGCGGACAACGCCGGGGAGCTGTTTTTT.

This chain connects TRBV4-1 to TRBJ2-1; possibly TRBD2 for D (7 bases). The length of the CDR3 is 14 residues. Germline assignment: CDR1 MGHRA and CDR2 YSYEKL. Trimming cost V 3 bases and J 8 bases, with 14 bases left between them. The CDR3: CASSQGEGGDEQFF. As DNA, the CDR3 is TGCGCCAGCAGCCAGGGGGAGGGGGGAGATGAGCAGTTCTTC.

The V and J genes are TRBV6-5 and TRBJ1-2, with a possible D match to TRBD1 (6 bases). CDR1 MNHEY and CDR2 SVGAGI come from the germline V gene. This CDR3 has 13 residues. V dropped 5 bases and J dropped 0 bases, with 7 bases sitting between them. This CDR3 reads CASSRTANYGYTF. The CDR3, as DNA: TGTGCCAGCAGTCGGACAGCTAACTATGGCTACACCTTC.

This chain uses TRBV5-1 with TRBJ1-2; maybe TRBD1 (5 bases). The germline gives CDR1 SGHRS, CDR2 YFSETQ. The length of the CDR3 is 13 residues. V lost 0 bases and J lost 8, with 11 bases in between. CDR3 protein: CASSLVAGGGYTF. The CDR3 coding sequence is TGCGCCAGCAGCTTGGTTGCTGGGGGGGGCTACACCTTC.

This chain connects TRBV10-3 to TRBJ2-3; 7 nucleotides align to TRBD2. Per germline, CDR1 ENHRY and CDR2 SYGVKD. The CDR3 sequence is 15 residues long. With V trimmed by 4 bases and J by 3 bases, 7 bases remained unmatched. This CDR3 reads CAISGGTGGTDTQYF. CDR3 coding DNA: TGTGCCATCAGTGGGGGAACGGGGGGAACAGATACGCAGTATTTT.